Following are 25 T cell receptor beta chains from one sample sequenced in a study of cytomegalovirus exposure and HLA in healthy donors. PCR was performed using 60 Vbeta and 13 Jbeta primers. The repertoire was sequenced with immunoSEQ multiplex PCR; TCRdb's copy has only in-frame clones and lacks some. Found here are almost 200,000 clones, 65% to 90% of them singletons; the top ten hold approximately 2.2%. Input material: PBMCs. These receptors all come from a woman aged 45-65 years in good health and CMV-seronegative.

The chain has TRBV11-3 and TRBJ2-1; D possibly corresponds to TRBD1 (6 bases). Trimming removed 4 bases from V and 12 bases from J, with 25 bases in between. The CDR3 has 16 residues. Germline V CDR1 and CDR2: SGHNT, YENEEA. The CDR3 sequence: CASSSDKGHRPVGQFF. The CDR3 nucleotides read TGTGCCAGCAGCTCAGATAAGGGACACCGACCCGTCGGGCAGTTCTTC.

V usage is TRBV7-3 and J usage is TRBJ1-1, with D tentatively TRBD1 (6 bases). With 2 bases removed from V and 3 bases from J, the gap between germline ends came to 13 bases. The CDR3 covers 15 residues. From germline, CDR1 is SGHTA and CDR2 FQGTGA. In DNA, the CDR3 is TGTGCCAGCAGCTTAGGGGGCGGGGGGGACACTGAAGCTTTCTTT. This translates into CASSLGGGGDTEAFF.

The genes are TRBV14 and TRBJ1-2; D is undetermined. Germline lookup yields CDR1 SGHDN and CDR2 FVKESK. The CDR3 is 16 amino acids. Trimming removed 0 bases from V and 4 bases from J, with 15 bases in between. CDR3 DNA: TGTGCCAGCAGCCAAGAAGAGTCAGGAACCTCCTATGGCTACACCTTC. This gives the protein CASSQEESGTSYGYTF.

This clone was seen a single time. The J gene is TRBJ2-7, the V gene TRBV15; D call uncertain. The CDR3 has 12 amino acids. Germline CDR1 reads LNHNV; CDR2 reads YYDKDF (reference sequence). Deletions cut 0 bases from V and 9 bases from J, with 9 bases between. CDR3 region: CATSRDTVGQYF. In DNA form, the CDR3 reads TGTGCCACCAGCAGAGATACAGTAGGGCAGTACTTC.

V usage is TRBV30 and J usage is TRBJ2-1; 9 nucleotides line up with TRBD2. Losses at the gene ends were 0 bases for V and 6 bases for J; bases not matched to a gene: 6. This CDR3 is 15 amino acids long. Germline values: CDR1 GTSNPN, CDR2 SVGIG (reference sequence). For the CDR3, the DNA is TGTGCCTGGAGTGTACTTGCGGGAGGGAGCAATGAGCAGTTCTTC. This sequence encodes CAWSVLAGGSNEQFF.

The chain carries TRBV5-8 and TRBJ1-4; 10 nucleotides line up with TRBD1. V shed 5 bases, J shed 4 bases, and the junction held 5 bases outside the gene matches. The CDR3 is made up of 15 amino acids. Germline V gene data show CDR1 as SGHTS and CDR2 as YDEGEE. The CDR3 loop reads CASRVGQGDNEKLFF. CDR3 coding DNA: TGTGCCAGCAGGGTAGGACAGGGGGATAATGAAAAACTGTTTTTT.

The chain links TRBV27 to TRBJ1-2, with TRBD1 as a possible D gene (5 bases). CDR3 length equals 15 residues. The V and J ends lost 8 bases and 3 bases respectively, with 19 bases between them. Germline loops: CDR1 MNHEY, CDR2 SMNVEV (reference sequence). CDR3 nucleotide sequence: TGTGCCAGCCTCTCTTTAGGGGAAGCCTACTATGGCTACACCTTC. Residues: CASLSLGEAYYGYTF.

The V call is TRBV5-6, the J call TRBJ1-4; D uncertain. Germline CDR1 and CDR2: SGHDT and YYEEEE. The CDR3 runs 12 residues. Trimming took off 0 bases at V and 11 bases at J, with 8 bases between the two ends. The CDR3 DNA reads TGTGCCAGCAGCTTGGGGCAGGCCAAACTGTTTTTT. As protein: CASSLGQAKLFF.

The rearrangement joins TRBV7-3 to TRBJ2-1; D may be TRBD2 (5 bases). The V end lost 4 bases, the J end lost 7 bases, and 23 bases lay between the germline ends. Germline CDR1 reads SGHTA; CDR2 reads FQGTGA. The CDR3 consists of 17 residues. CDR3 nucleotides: TGTGCCAGCAGCTCGCGGGCCAAAGAGTCCCCCGGAAATGAGCAGTTCTTC. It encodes CASSSRAKESPGNEQFF. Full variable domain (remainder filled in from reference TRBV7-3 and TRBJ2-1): GAGVSQTPSNKVTEKGKYVELRCDPISGHTALYWYRQSLGQGPEFLIYFQGTGAADDSGLPNDRFFAVRPEGSVSTLKIQRTERGDSAVYLCASSSRAKESPGNEQFFGPGTRLTVL.

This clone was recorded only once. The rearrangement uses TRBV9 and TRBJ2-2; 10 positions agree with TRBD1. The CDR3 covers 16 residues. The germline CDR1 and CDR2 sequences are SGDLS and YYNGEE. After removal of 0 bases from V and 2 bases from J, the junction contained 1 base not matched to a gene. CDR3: CASSVGDRGNTGELFF. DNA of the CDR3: TGTGCCAGCAGCGTAGGGGACAGGGGAAACACCGGGGAGCTGTTTTTT.

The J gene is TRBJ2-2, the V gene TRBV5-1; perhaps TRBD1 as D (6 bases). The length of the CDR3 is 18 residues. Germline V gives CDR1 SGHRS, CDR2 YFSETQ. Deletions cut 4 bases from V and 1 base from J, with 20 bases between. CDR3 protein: CASSLPTTSGQNTGELFF. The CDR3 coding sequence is TGCGCCAGCAGCCTGCCCACAACGTCGGGACAGAACACCGGGGAGCTGTTTTTT.

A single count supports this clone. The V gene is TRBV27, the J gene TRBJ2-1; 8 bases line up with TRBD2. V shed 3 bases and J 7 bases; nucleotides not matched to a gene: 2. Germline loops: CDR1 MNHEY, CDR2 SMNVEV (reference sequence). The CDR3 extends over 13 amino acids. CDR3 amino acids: CASSFSGGNEQFF. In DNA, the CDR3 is TGTGCCAGCAGTTTCTCGGGGGGGAATGAGCAGTTCTTC.

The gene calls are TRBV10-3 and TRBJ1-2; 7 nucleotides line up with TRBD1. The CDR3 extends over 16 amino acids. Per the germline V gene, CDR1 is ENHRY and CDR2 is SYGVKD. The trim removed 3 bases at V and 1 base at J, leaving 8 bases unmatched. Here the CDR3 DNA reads TGTGCCATCAGTGATGTAGGGGGCGGTTTTAACTATGGCTACACCTTC. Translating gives CAISDVGGGFNYGYTF.

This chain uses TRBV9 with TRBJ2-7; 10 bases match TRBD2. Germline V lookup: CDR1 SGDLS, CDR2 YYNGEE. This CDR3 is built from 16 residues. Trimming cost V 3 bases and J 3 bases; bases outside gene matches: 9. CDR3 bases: TGTGCCAGCAGCGGAGAGGGACTAGCGAGCCGCTACGAGCAGTACTTC. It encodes CASSGEGLASRYEQYF.

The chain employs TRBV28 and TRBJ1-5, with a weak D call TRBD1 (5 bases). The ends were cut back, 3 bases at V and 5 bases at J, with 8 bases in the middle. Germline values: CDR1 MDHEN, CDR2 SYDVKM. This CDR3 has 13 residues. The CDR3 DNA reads TGTGCCAGCAGTTTCGGGACTCATCAGCCCCAGCATTTT. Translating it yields CASSFGTHQPQHF.

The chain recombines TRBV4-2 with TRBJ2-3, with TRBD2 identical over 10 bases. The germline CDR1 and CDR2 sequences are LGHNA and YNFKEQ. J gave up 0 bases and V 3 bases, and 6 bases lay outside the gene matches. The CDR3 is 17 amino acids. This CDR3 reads CASSQSLAGLSTDTQYF. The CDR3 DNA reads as TGTGCCAGCAGCCAGTCACTAGCGGGACTCAGCACAGATACGCAGTATTTT.

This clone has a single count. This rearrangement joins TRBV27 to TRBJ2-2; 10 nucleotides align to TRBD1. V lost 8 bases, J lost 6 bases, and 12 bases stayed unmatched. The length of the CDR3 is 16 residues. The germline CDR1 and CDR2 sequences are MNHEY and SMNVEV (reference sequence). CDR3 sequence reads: CASSSRQGAPSGELFF. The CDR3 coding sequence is TGTGCCAGCTCGAGTCGACAGGGGGCGCCCTCCGGGGAGCTGTTTTTT.

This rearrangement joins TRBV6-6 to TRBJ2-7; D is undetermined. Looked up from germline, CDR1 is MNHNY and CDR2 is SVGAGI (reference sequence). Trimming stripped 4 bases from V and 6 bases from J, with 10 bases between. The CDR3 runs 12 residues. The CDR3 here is CASSSPGSEQYF. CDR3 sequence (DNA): TGTGCCAGCAGTTCCCCAGGTTCCGAGCAGTACTTC.

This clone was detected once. The CDR3 is CASSQEGQPTSGNTIYF. CDR3 DNA: TGTGCCAGCAGCCAAGAGGGGCAGCCCACCTCTGGAAACACCATATATTTT. The chain links TRBV14 to TRBJ1-3; a weak D match, TRBD1 (5 bases). Germline values: CDR1 SGHDN, CDR2 FVKESK. Trimming stripped 0 bases from V and 0 bases from J, with 12 bases between. The CDR3 runs to 17 residues.

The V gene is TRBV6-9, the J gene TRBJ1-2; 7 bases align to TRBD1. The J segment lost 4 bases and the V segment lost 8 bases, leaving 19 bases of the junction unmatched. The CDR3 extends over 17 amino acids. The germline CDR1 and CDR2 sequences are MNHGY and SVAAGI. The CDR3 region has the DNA TGTGCCAGCGCAGGAGGGGGCAGCCAAGGGCCAGGCTATGGCTACACCTTC. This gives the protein CASAGGGSQGPGYGYTF.

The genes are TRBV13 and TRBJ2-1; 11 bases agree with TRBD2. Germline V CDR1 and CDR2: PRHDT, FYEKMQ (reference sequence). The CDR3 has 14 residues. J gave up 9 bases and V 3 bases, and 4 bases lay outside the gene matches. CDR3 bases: TGTGCCAGCAGCTTCTCCGGACTAGCGGGTGAGCAGTTCTTC. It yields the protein CASSFSGLAGEQFF.

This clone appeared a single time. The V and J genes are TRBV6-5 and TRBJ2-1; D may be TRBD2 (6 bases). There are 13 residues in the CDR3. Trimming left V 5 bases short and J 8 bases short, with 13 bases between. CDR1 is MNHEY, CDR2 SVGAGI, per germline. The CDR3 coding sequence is TGTGCCAGCAGTAAGACTAGGCGGCATGAGCAGTTCTTC. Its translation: CASSKTRRHEQFF.

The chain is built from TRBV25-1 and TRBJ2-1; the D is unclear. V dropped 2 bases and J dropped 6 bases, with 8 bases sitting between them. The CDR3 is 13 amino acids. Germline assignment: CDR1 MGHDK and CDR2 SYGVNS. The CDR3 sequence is CASSERSGNEQFF. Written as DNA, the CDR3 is TGTGCCAGCAGTGAAAGGAGTGGCAATGAGCAGTTCTTC.

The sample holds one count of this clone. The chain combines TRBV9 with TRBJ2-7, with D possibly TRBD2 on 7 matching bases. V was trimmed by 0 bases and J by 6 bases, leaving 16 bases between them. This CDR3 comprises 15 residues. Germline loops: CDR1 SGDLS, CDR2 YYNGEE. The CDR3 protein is CASSVGGGLEGEQYF. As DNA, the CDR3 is TGTGCCAGCAGCGTAGGGGGGGGGCTAGAAGGCGAGCAGTACTTC.

In nucleotides, the CDR3 is TGTGCCAGCTCCGGGGGGCGCAATCAGCCCCAGCATTTT. Its translation: CASSGGRNQPQHF. J is TRBJ1-5 and V is TRBV7-9; the D gene is possibly TRBD1 (6 bases). In germline, CDR1 is SEHNR, CDR2 FQNEAQ (reference sequence). The length of the CDR3 is 13 residues. Trimming pared 8 bases from V and 2 bases from J, leaving 10 bases between.